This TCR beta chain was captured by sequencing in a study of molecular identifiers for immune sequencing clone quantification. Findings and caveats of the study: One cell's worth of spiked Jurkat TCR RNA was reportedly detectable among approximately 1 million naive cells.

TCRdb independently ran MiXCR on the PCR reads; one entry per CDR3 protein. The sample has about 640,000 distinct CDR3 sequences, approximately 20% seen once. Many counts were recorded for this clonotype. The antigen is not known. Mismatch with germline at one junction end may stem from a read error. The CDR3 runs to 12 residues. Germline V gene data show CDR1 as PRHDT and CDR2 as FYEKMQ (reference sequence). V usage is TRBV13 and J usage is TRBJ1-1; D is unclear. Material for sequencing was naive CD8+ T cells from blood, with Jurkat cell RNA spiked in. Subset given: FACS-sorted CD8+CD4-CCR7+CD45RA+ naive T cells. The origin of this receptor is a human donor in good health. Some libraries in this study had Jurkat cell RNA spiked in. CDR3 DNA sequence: TGTGCCAGCAGCTTAGCCTCAACTGGAGCTTTCTTT. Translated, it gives CASSLASTGAFF.